The rows below give T cell receptor beta chains drawn from one sample of a study of CD8 T cells in Susac syndrome. TCRdb analysed the immunoSEQ multiplex PCR reads with MiXCR anew, one entry per CDR3 protein. Altogether a few hundred thousand distinct CDR3 sequences are present, 95% being singletons, with the ten largest covering less than 0.095%. Sequencing was performed on CD4+ T cells from PBMCs. The receptors were sampled from a human donor with multiple sclerosis. Both conserved end residues are part of each CDR3. A D gene is named only where the DNA matches it firmly. Some rows have no size entry. The others give once, few or many, or a class for an expanded clone.

cdr3_length | j_call | v_call | d_call | clone_size | cdr3_nt | cdr3_aa
14 | TRBJ2-7 | TRBV25-1 | - | - | TGTGCCAGCAGGCCCAGCCGGGGTAGGTACGAGCAGTACTTC | CASRPSRGRYEQYF
15 | TRBJ1-3 | TRBV5-1 | - | - | TGCGCCAGCAGCTTAGGGGGAAACTCTGGAAACACCATATATTTT | CASSLGGNSGNTIYF
14 | TRBJ1-5 | TRBV12-3/TRBV12-4 | - | - | TGTGCCAGCAGTTTTGGTTCGAGCAATCAGCCCCAGCATTTT | CASSFGSSNQPQHF
15 | TRBJ2-7 | TRBV7-2 | TRBD1 | - | TGTGCCAGCAGCTTAACGACAGGGCGCTCCTACGAGCAGTACTTC | CASSLTTGRSYEQYF
14 | TRBJ2-7 | TRBV20-1 | - | - | TGCAGTGCTAGAGATGTGGGGGGCCCCGGGGAGCAGTACTTC | CSARDVGGPGEQYF
13 | TRBJ2-1 | TRBV9 | - | - | TGTGCCAGCAGCCTTTCGGCAGGGGATGAGCAGTTCTTC | CASSLSAGDEQFF
12 | TRBJ2-5 | TRBV29-1 | - | - | TGCAGCGTTGCGCAGATACAAGAGACCCAGTACTTC | CSVAQIQETQYF
14 | TRBJ2-1 | TRBV3-1 | - | - | TGTGCCAGCAGCCAGGGCAGGGACTACAATGAGCAGTTCTTC | CASSQGRDYNEQFF
13 | TRBJ1-2 | TRBV5-6 | - | - | TGTGCCAGCAGCTTGGGGAGGCACTATGGCTACACCTTC | CASSLGRHYGYTF
15 | TRBJ1-2 | TRBV3-1 | TRBD1 | - | TGTGCCAGCAGCCAACCACCGGGACAGGGTGGCGGCTACACCTTC | CASSQPPGQGGGYTF
13 | TRBJ2-7 | TRBV3-1 | - | - | TGTGCCAGCAGCCAACAGGGGTCCCACGAGCAGTACTTC | CASSQQGSHEQYF
12 | TRBJ2-7 | TRBV9 | - | - | TGTGCCAGCAGCGTAGGAGGAGGGGAGCAGTACTTC | CASSVGGGEQYF
14 | TRBJ1-2 | TRBV10-3 | - | - | TGTGCCATCAGTGACCCCGGGACTAAGTATGGCTACACCTTC | CAISDPGTKYGYTF
14 | TRBJ2-7 | TRBV6-6 | - | - | TGTGCCAGCAGCCGCCGGACCGGCCCCTACGAGCAGTACTTC | CASSRRTGPYEQYF
15 | TRBJ2-7 | TRBV30 | - | - | TGTGCCTGGAGTGTAGGACGGGTAAGCTCCTACGAGCAGTACTTC | CAWSVGRVSSYEQYF
14 | TRBJ2-7 | TRBV27 | - | - | TGTGCCAGCAGTTGGGGGTTCCCCGCCTACGAGCAGTACTTC | CASSWGFPAYEQYF
12 | TRBJ2-3 | TRBV18 | - | - | TGTGCCAGCCGCGGCGCGGCAGATACGCAGTATTTT | CASRGAADTQYF
14 | TRBJ2-2 | TRBV9 | - | - | TGTGCCAGCAGCTCCCGGACGGGGATCGGGGAGCTGTTTTTT | CASSSRTGIGELFF
15 | TRBJ2-1 | TRBV15 | - | - | TGTGCGACGCAGCCCGGGCAGGGGCGAGACAATGAGCAGTTCTTC | CATQPGQGRDNEQFF
17 | TRBJ2-1 | TRBV7-9 | TRBD2 | - | TGTGCCAGCAGCTTCCTTGGGGCTAGCGGGAGGGGAAATGAGCAGTTCTTC | CASSFLGASGRGNEQFF
15 | TRBJ2-3 | TRBV19 | - | - | TGTGCCAGTAGTATAGGAGGACGGAGCACAGATACGCAGTATTTT | CASSIGGRSTDTQYF
12 | TRBJ1-5 | TRBV3-1 | - | - | TGTGCCAGCAGCCAAGAGCAACAGCCCCAGCATTTT | CASSQEQQPQHF
16 | TRBJ2-1 | TRBV20-1 | TRBD1 | - | TGCAGTGCTAGGCAGACAGGGGGAGAGGGCTACAATGAGCAGTTCTTC | CSARQTGGEGYNEQFF
15 | TRBJ2-7 | TRBV5-6 | - | once | TGTGCCAGCAGCTTTAGTTTCGCGGGTCCCTACGAGCAGTACTTC | CASSFSFAGPYEQYF
12 | TRBJ2-7 | TRBV30 | TRBD2 | - | TGTGCCTGGATGGGAGGGGAATACGAGCAGTACTTC | CAWMGGEYEQYF
16 | TRBJ2-3 | TRBV7-8 | - | - | TGTGCCAGCAGCTTGGTTCGCGCGGGGAAAACAGATACGCAGTATTTT | CASSLVRAGKTDTQYF
14 | TRBJ2-5 | TRBV29-1 | - | - | TGCAGCGTTGTTGGGGGAGGGGGCCAAGAGACCCAGTACTTC | CSVVGGGGQETQYF
14 | TRBJ2-7 | TRBV2 | TRBD1 | - | TGTGCCAGCGAGAACAGGGGGCCGTCCTACGAGCAGTACTTC | CASENRGPSYEQYF
17 | TRBJ2-7 | TRBV21-1 | - | once | TGTGCCAGCAGCAAAGTAGGGGGGGGACAGGCGGTAAGAGAGCAGTACTTC | CASSKVGGGQAVREQYF
14 | TRBJ2-5 | TRBV20-1 | TRBD2 | - | TGCAGTGCCGCTAGCGGGGGGGAGGAAAAGACCCAGTACTTC | CSAASGGEEKTQYF
16 | TRBJ2-2 | TRBV5-1 | TRBD2 | - | TGCGCCAGCAGCCACCGGACTAGCGGGAACACCGGGGAGCTGTTTTTT | CASSHRTSGNTGELFF
13 | TRBJ2-7 | TRBV28 | - | - | TGTGCCAGCAACCCCACGGGACGCTACGAGCAGTACTTC | CASNPTGRYEQYF
14 | TRBJ2-7 | TRBV25-1 | - | once | TGTGCCAGCAGTGAACCCGACAGAACCTACGAGCAGTACTTC | CASSEPDRTYEQYF
12 | TRBJ1-1 | TRBV28 | - | - | TGTGCCAGCAGTTTCAAACCGGGTGAAGCTTTCTTT | CASSFKPGEAFF
13 | TRBJ1-5 | TRBV23-1 | - | - | TGCGCCAGGAGTAGTGGGGCGGGGAGGCCCCAGCATTTT | CARSSGAGRPQHF
12 | TRBJ2-7 | TRBV27 | - | - | TGTGCCAGCAGTGAACTCCGGGGTGAGCAGTACTTC | CASSELRGEQYF
16 | TRBJ2-7 | TRBV5-4 | - | - | TGTGCCAGCAGCCCCGCCGGGAGGGGGCAGGCTTACGAGCAGTACTTC | CASSPAGRGQAYEQYF
13 | TRBJ2-2 | TRBV5-4 | - | - | TGTGCCCCCAAAGACATTTACACCGGGGAGCTGTTTTTT | CAPKDIYTGELFF
15 | TRBJ2-3 | TRBV20-1 | - | once | TGCAGTGCTCTGACCCTGAACAGGGATACGGATACGCAGTATTTT | CSALTLNRDTDTQYF
14 | TRBJ2-7 | TRBV30 | - | - | TGTGCCTCCCCCGTTCCCGGCAGTGCCTACGAGCAGTACTTC | CASPVPGSAYEQYF
15 | TRBJ2-1 | TRBV5-1 | TRBD1 | once | TGCGCCAGCAGCGCAGGGACAGGGAGCGGCAATGAGCAGTTCTTC | CASSAGTGSGNEQFF
16 | TRBJ2-7 | TRBV15 | - | - | TGTGCCACCAGCAGAGAACGCCTGGGTAGCTCCTACGAGCAGTACTTC | CATSRERLGSSYEQYF
14 | TRBJ2-7 | TRBV2 | TRBD1 | - | TGTGCCAGCAGCCTACAGGGGGTAGGGAGCGAGCAGTACTTC | CASSLQGVGSEQYF
15 | TRBJ2-6 | TRBV5-1 | - | - | TGCGCCAGCAGCTTTTTGACCTCTGGGGCCAACGTCCTGACTTTC | CASSFLTSGANVLTF
14 | TRBJ2-7 | TRBV12-5 | - | - | TGTGCTAGTGGTTTCAACAGGGTCACGGACGAGCAGTACTTC | CASGFNRVTDEQYF